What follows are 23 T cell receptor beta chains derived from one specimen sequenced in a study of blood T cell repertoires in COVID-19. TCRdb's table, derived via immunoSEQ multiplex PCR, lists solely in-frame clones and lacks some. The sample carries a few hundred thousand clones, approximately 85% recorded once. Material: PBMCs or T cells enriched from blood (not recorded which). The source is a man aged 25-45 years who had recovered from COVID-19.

CDR3 sequence reads: CASSSPGQGIDTQYF. The DNA of the CDR3 is TGCGCCAGCAGCTCCCCGGGACAGGGAATAGATACGCAGTATTTT. This chain joins TRBV5-1 and TRBJ2-3; 9 bases align to TRBD1. CDR3 size: 15 residues. V shed 3 bases, J shed 5 bases, and the junction held 7 bases outside the gene matches. Germline CDR1 is SGHRS and CDR2 is YFSETQ.

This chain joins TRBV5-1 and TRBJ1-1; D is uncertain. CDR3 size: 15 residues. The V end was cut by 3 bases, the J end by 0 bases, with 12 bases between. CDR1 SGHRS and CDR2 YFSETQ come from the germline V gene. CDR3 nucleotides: TGCGCCAGCAGCTCCTCCAGGCGACTGAACACTGAAGCTTTCTTT. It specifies CASSSSRRLNTEAFF. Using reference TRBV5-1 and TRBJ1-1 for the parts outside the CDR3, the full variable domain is KAGVTQTPRYLIKTRGQQVTLSCSPISGHRSVSWYQQTPGQGLQFLFEYFSETQRNKGNFPGRFSGRQFSNSRSEMNVSTLELGDSALYLCASSSSRRLNTEAFFGQGTRLTVV.

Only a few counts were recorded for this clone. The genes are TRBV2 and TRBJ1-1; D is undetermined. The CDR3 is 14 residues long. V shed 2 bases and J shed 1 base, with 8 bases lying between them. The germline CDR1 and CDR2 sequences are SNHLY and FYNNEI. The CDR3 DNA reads TGTGCCAGCAGTGAACCGGGTTCGAACACTGAAGCTTTCTTT. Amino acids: CASSEPGSNTEAFF. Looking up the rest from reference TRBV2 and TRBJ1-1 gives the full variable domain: EPEVTQTPSHQVTQMGQEVILRCVPISNHLYFYWYRQILGQKVEFLVSFYNNEISEKSEIFDDQFSVERPDGSNFTLKIRSTKLEDSAMYFCASSEPGSNTEAFFGQGTRLTVV.

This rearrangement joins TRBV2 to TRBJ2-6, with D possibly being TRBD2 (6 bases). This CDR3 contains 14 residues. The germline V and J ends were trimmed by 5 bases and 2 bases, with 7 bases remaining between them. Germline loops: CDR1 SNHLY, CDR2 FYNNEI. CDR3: CASSRRAGANVLTF. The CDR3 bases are TGTGCCAGCAGTAGGAGGGCTGGGGCCAACGTCCTGACTTTC.

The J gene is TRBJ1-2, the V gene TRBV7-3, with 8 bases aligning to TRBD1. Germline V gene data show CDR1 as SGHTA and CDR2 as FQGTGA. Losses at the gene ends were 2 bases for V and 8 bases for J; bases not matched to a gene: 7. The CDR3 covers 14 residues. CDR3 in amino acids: CASSLGSGGGGYTF. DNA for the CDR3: TGTGCCAGCAGCTTAGGTTCAGGGGGCGGAGGCTACACCTTC.

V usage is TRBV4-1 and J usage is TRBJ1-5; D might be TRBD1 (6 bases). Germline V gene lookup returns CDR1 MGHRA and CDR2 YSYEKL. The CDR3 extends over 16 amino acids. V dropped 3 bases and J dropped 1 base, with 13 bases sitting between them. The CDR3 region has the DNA TGCGCCAGCAGCCAGTCCGGGGGGGCGAGCAATCAGCCCCAGCATTTT. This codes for CASSQSGGASNQPQHF.

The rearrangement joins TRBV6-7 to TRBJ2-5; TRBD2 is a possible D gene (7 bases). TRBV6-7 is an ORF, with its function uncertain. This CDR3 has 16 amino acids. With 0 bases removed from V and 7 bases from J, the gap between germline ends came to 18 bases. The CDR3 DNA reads TGTGCCAGCAGTTACTCGACGAACGGGGGGCCCGGGACCCAGTACTTC. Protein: CASSYSTNGGPGTQYF.

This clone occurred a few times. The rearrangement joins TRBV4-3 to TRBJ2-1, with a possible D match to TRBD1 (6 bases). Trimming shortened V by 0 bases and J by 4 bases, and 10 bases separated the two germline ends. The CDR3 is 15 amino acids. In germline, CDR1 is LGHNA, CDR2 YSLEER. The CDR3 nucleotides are TGCGCCAGCAGCCAAGATCAGGGGCCTTACAATGAGCAGTTCTTC. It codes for CASSQDQGPYNEQFF.

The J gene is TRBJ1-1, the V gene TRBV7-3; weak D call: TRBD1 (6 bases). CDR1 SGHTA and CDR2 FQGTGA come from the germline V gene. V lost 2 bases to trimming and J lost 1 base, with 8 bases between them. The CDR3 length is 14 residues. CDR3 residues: CASSLSGANTEAFF. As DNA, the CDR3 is TGTGCCAGCAGCTTATCAGGGGCGAACACTGAAGCTTTCTTT.

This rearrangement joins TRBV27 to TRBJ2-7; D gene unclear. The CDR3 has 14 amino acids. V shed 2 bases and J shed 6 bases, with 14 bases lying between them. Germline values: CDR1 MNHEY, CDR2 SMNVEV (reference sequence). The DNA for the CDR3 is TGTGCCAGCAGTTTAGGTCTAGACCTCTCCGAGCAGTACTTC. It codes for CASSLGLDLSEQYF.

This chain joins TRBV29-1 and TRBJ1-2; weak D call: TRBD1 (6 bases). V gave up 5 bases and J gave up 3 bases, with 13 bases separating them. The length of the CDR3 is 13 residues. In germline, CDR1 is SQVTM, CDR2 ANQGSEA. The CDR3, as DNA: TGCAGCGTTATGACAGGACCCGACTATGGCTACACCTTC. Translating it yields CSVMTGPDYGYTF.

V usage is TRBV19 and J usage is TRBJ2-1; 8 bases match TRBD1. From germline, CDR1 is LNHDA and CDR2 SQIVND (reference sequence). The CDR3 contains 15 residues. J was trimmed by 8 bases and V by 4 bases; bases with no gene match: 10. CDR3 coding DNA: TGTGCCAGTAGTAGGACAGGGCTGGTGTCCCATGAGCAGTTCTTC. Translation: CASSRTGLVSHEQFF.

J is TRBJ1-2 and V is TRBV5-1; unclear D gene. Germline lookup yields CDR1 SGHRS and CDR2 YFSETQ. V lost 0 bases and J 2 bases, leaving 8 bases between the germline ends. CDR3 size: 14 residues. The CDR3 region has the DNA TGCGCCAGCAGCTTGGCCCCGGGAAACTATGGCTACACCTTC. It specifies CASSLAPGNYGYTF.

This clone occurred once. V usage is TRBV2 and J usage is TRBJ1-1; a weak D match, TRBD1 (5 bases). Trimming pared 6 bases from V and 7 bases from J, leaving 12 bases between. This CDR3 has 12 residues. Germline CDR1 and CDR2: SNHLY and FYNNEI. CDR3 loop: CASRTDAFEAFF. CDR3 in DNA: TGTGCCAGCAGGACAGACGCCTTTGAAGCTTTCTTT. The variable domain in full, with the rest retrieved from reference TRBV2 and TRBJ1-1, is EPEVTQTPSHQVTQMGQEVILRCVPISNHLYFYWYRQILGQKVEFLVSFYNNEISEKSEIFDDQFSVERPDGSNFTLKIRSTKLEDSAMYFCASRTDAFEAFFGQGTRLTVV.

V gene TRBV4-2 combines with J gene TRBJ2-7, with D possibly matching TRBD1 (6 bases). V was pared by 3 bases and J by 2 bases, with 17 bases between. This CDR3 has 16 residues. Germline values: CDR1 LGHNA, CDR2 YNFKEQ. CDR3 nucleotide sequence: TGTGCCAGCAGCCAGGTTGCCGGACAGAGCACCTACGAGCAGTACTTC. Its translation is CASSQVAGQSTYEQYF.

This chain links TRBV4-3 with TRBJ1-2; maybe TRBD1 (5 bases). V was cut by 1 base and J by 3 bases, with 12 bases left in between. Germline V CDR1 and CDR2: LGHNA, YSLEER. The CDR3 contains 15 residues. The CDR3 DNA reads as TGCGCCAGCAGCCAAGTGCGGGGGGTAGACTATGGCTACACCTTC. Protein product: CASSQVRGVDYGYTF.

As DNA, the CDR3 is TGCGCCAGCAGCTTCCCTAGCGGGGAAACAGATACGCAGTATTTT. Its translation is CASSFPSGETDTQYF. The chain links TRBV5-1 to TRBJ2-3, with 9 positions matching TRBD2. The CDR3 has 15 residues. J was trimmed by 3 bases and V by 2 bases; bases with no gene match: 4. The germline V gene encodes CDR1 SGHRS and CDR2 YFSETQ. The full variable domain, completed using reference TRBV5-1 and TRBJ2-3, is KAGVTQTPRYLIKTRGQQVTLSCSPISGHRSVSWYQQTPGQGLQFLFEYFSETQRNKGNFPGRFSGRQFSNSRSEMNVSTLELGDSALYLCASSFPSGETDTQYFGPGTRLTVL.

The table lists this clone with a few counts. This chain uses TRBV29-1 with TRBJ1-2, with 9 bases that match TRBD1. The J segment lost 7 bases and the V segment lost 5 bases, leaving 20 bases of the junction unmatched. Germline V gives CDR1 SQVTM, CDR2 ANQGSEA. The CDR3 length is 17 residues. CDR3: CSVFSPGQQGAPSGYTF. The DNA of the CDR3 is TGCAGCGTTTTTTCCCCGGGCCAACAGGGGGCTCCTAGTGGCTACACCTTC.

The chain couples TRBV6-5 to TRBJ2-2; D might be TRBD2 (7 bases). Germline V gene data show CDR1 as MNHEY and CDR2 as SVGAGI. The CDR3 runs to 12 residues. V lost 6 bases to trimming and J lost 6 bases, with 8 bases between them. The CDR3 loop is CASRGGPGELFF. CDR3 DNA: TGTGCCAGCAGGGGGGGGCCCGGGGAGCTGTTTTTT.

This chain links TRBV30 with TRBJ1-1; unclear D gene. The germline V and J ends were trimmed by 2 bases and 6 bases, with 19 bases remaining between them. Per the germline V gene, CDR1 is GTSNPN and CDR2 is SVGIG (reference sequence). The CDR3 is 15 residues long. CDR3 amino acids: CAWSHRSSYGPEAFF. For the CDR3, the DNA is TGTGCCTGGAGTCACAGAAGTTCATATGGCCCTGAAGCTTTCTTT.

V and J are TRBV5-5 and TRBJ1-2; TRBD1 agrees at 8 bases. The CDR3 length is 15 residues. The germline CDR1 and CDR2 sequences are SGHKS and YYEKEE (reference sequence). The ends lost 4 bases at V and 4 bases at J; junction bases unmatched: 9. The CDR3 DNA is TGTGCCAGCAGCCGGACAGGGAGGGAAGGCTATGGCTACACCTTC. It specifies CASSRTGREGYGYTF.

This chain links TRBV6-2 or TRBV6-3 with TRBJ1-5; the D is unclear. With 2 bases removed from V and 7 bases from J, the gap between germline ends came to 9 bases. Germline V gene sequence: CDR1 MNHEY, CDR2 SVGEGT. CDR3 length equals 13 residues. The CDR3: CASSYGGRQPQHF. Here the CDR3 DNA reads TGTGCCAGCAGTTACGGCGGTAGGCAGCCCCAGCATTTT.

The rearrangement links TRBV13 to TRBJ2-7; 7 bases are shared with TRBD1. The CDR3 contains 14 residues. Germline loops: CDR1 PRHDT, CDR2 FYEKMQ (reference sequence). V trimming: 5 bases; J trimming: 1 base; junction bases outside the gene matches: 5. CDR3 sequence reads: CASSQPGQSYEQYF. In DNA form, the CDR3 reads TGTGCCAGCAGCCAACCGGGACAGTCCTACGAGCAGTACTTC.